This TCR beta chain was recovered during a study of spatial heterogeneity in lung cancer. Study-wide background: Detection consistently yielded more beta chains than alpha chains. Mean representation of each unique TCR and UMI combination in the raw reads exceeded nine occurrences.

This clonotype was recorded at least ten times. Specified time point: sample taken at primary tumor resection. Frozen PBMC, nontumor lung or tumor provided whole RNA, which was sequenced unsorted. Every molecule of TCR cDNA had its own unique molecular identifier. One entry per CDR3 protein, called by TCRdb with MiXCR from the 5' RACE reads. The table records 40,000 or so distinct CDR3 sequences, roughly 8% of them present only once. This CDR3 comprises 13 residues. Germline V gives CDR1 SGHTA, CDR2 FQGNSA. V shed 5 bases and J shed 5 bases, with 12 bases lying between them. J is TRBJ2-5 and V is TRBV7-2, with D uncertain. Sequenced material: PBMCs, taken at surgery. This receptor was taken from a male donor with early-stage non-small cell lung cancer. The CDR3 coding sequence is TGTGCCAGCAGCCCACAAGCCGGCGAGACCCAGTACTTC. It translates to CASSPQAGETQYF.